This TCR beta chain originates from a study of T-cell memory formation after mild COVID-19. Study information: Largely, TCR clusters stayed within a single donor.

The CDR3 loop spans 17 amino acids. Germline V lookup: CDR1 SGHRS, CDR2 YFSETQ. Trimming removed 3 bases at V and 3 bases at J, with 19 bases between. Overall study results and limits: In pre-infection memory, a portion of responding clones appeared, which suggested that cross-reactive memory joined.

As concerns this clonotype: Its matching antigen is unknown.

Employing constant-segment primers, 5'RACE generated TCR alpha and TCR beta cDNA libraries bearing sample barcodes and UMIs. TCRdb fed the 5' RACE reads into MiXCR, producing one record per CDR3 protein. The table shows approximately 89,000 distinct CDR3 sequences, with around 27% occurring only once. The V gene is TRBV5-1, the J gene TRBJ1-3; no definite D call. The sequence was obtained from a man aged 18 to 30 who had mild COVID-19 (a few samples of this study predate the infection). Cell type and time point are not known. The sequencing input was PBMCs or a T cell subset sorted from them (not recorded which). For the CDR3, the DNA is TGCGCCAGCAGCTCAAACTCGGCCGTTCAAGGTGGAAACACCATATATTTT. Protein sequence: CASSSNSAVQGGNTIYF.